This T cell receptor (beta chain) is drawn from a study of blood T cell repertoires in COVID-19. As for the study in general: The study drew acute and convalescent COVID-19 samples from the United States, Italy and Spain. PBMCs, B-cell-depleted T cells, or T cells were the source of the cDNA or gDNA that made up the material.

Sequenced by immunoSEQ multiplex PCR; TCRdb stores in-frame clones only, minus some. The data show roughly 170,000 clones, about 84% seen once. V gave up 5 bases and J gave up 0 bases; unmatched junction bases: 1. Germline assignment: CDR1 LNHNV and CDR2 YYDKDF (reference sequence). The CDR3 is made up of 14 amino acids. The TCR originated in a human donor in a cohort sampled during active COVID-19. Input material: peripheral blood. This chain uses TRBV15 with TRBJ2-1; 7 nucleotides agree with TRBD2. The CDR3 bases are TGTGCCACCAGCGGGGGGGACTCCTACAATGAGCAGTTCTTC. It encodes CATSGGDSYNEQFF.